Described below is a single TCR beta chain sequence and its context. Its antigen is as yet unknown. TCRdb's table, derived via immunoSEQ multiplex PCR, lists solely in-frame clones and lacks some. Seen here are about 140,000 clones, roughly 80% observed once, and the top ten hold around a quarter. The data stem from a study of cytotoxic CD8 clonotypes in ibrutinib-treated CLL. Study-level information: Sample averages reached 250,000 to 300,000 productive templates and 94,082 productive rearrangements. Study outcomes and limitations: Clonality climbed at ibrutinib response, then dropped toward baseline at progression.

J gave up 4 bases and V 0 bases, and 5 bases lay outside the gene matches. Germline CDR1 is SGHRS and CDR2 is YFSETQ. This CDR3 region has 16 residues. This rearrangement joins TRBV5-1 to TRBJ2-3, with 10 bases identical to TRBD2. The sample here was PBMCs, taken after 12 months of ibrutinib treatment. The clonotype comes from a human donor with chronic lymphocytic leukemia. CDR3 DNA sequence: TGCGCCAGCAGCTTGGGGCTAGCGGGAGTGGCAGATACGCAGTATTTT. It specifies CASSLGLAGVADTQYF.